The 10 T cell receptor beta chains listed next were all sequenced from one sample in a study of shared clonotypes between healthy human individuals (dated by TCRdb to 2020 to 2022). The method behind the library was the immunoSEQ multiplex PCR assay. The table comes from immuneACCESS by way of TCRdb, which keeps in-frame sequences with V and J called. Part of the clones is missing from these tables; in studies checked, under half for an unresolved V gene and the rest for unknown reasons. The sample has about 2.1 million clones on record, about 93% of them singletons. Jointly, the top ten make up 1.5% to 2% of the sample. CD8 naive samples were obtained by positive selection for CCR7 among CD45RO-negative cells, yielding a CD45RA+CCR7+ population from which TemRA cells were excluded. The sequencing input was naive CD8+ T cells from PBMCs. The cell subset or site label corresponds to: CD45RA+CCR7+. All receptors derive from a man younger than 35 in good health. Some clones in this sample may be carry-over from other donors' samples.

The count of this clone is one. The same CDR3 can be traced to other DNA sequences in this sample. This chain connects TRBV9 to TRBJ2-7; 7 positions match TRBD2. V was pared by 0 bases and J by 4 bases, with 4 bases of the junction left unmatched. The CDR3 runs 14 residues. The germline gives CDR1 SGDLS, CDR2 YYNGEE. CDR3 sequence: CASSVEGLSYEQYF. CDR3 DNA: TGTGCCAGCAGCGTAGAGGGACTATCTTACGAGCAGTACTTC.

V is TRBV5-1 and J is TRBJ2-1, with 8 bases aligning to TRBD1. Germline trimming cut 4 bases from V and 5 bases from J; bases unmatched to any gene: 11. CDR3 length: 16 residues. CDR1 SGHRS and CDR2 YFSETQ come from the germline V gene. Here the CDR3 reads CASSPTRGHWDNEQFF. DNA for the CDR3: TGCGCCAGCAGCCCTACCAGGGGGCATTGGGACAATGAGCAGTTCTTC.

As concerns this clone: The same CDR3 arises from other DNA sequences in this sample as well. The chain couples TRBV7-9 to TRBJ2-1; maybe TRBD2 (5 bases). The V and J ends lost 0 bases and 7 bases respectively, with 10 bases between them. Germline loops: CDR1 SEHNR, CDR2 FQNEAQ (reference sequence). CDR3 length equals 14 residues. CDR3 in DNA: TGTGCCAGCAGCTTAGCCGGGGTGGGGAATGAGCAGTTCTTC. Protein sequence: CASSLAGVGNEQFF.

This chain uses TRBV10-3 with TRBJ2-2; D perhaps matches TRBD1 (6 bases). Germline CDR1 ENHRY, CDR2 SYGVKD. V was trimmed by 3 bases and J by 0 bases, leaving 11 bases between them. CDR3 length: 16 amino acids. CDR3 nucleotides: TGTGCCATCAGTGAAAACAGGGTTTCGAACACCGGGGAGCTGTTTTTT. Translation: CAISENRVSNTGELFF.

This clone was counted once. J is TRBJ2-5 and V is TRBV7-9; 8 bases are a match to TRBD2. Losses at the gene ends were 10 bases for V and 5 bases for J; bases not matched to a gene: 27. The CDR3 has 19 amino acids. Germline lookup yields CDR1 SEHNR and CDR2 FQNEAQ (reference sequence). This CDR3 is CAIPEDRFGGRPYQETQYF. The CDR3 nucleotides read TGTGCCATTCCCGAGGACCGATTCGGCGGGAGGCCCTATCAGGAGACCCAGTACTTC.

The chain has TRBV7-9 and TRBJ1-1; TRBD1 aligns across 8 bases. The CDR3 runs to 14 residues. Germline trimming cut 2 bases from V and 6 bases from J; bases unmatched to any gene: 5. Germline CDR1 and CDR2: SEHNR and FQNEAQ (reference sequence). CDR3 in amino acids: CASSLSNRGAEAFF. Here the CDR3 DNA reads TGTGCCAGCAGCTTATCCAACAGGGGGGCTGAAGCTTTCTTT. Full variable domain (rest looked up from reference TRBV7-9 and TRBJ1-1): DTGVSQNPRHKITKRGQNVTFRCDPISEHNRLYWYRQTLGQGPEFLTYFQNEAQLEKSRLLSDRFSAERPKGSFSTLEIQRTEQGDSAMYLCASSLSNRGAEAFFGQGTRLTVV.

Details on this clone: The sample carries other DNA sequences with the same CDR3. The J gene is TRBJ2-7, the V gene TRBV27; D may be TRBD1 (5 bases). Deletions cut 6 bases from V and 4 bases from J, with 10 bases between. Germline V gene sequence: CDR1 MNHEY, CDR2 SMNVEV (reference sequence). This CDR3 is built from 12 residues. CDR3 bases: TGTGCCAGCAGCCGAGACAGTTACGAGCAGTACTTC. Its translation: CASSRDSYEQYF.

The chain uses TRBV11-2 and TRBJ1-1; tentatively, D is TRBD1 (5 bases). The CDR3 extends over 12 amino acids. The germline CDR1 and CDR2 sequences are SGHAT and FQNNGV. V was pared by 5 bases and J by 5 bases, with 9 bases between. The CDR3 loop is CASSPDSTEAFF. CDR3 DNA: TGTGCCAGCAGCCCCGACAGTACTGAAGCTTTCTTT.

This clone was seen only a few times. The chain joins TRBV5-1 to TRBJ2-2, with 7 bases that match TRBD2. CDR1 and CDR2 (germline): SGHRS, YFSETQ. The CDR3 sequence is 16 residues long. Trimming at V came to 0 bases and at J to 2 bases, leaving 4 bases not matched to a gene. CDR3 amino acids: CASSLAGGSNTGELFF. The CDR3 nucleotides are TGCGCCAGCAGCTTGGCGGGCGGGAGTAACACCGGGGAGCTGTTTTTT. Variable domain in full (rest from reference TRBV5-1 and TRBJ2-2): KAGVTQTPRYLIKTRGQQVTLSCSPISGHRSVSWYQQTPGQGLQFLFEYFSETQRNKGNFPGRFSGRQFSNSRSEMNVSTLELGDSALYLCASSLAGGSNTGELFFGEGSRLTVL.

J is TRBJ1-2 and V is TRBV4-1; D is uncertain. Trimming shortened V by 10 bases and J by 7 bases, and 22 bases separated the two germline ends. CDR3 length: 14 amino acids. Germline CDR1 reads MGHRA; CDR2 reads YSYEKL. The CDR3 nucleotides are TGCGCCATCGCTCCCCACCCTCGGGCTGGTGGCTACACCTTC. Amino acid sequence: CAIAPHPRAGGYTF.